These T cell receptor beta chains were read from a single sample in a study of CD8 T cells in ankylosing spondylitis. TCRdb independently ran MiXCR on the 5' RACE reads; one entry per CDR3 protein. Here the sample spans about 130,000 distinct CDR3 sequences, 9.3% being singletons. What was sequenced was blood, either unsorted or a sorted T cell fraction (not recorded which). These receptor sequences come from a male donor with ankylosing spondylitis or in good health (not recorded which). Each CDR3 is given with its conserved first and last residue. A D gene is named only where the DNA matches it firmly. The size of a clone is reported for some rows only, either as once, few or many, or as a class for expanded clones.

D gene	clone size	J gene	V gene	CDR3 protein	CDR3 DNA
NA	many	TRBJ2-3	TRBV25-1	CASSPGNRGTDTQYF	TGTGCCAGCAGCCCGGGAAATCGGGGCACAGATACGCAGTATTTT
NA	NA	TRBJ2-1	TRBV12-3/TRBV12-4	CASSFLGSHLASPLPNEQFF	TGTGCCAGCAGTTTCTTGGGTAGCCACCTAGCTTCACCCTTACCTAATGAGCAGTTCTTC
NA	many	TRBJ2-5	TRBV20-1	CSAPFQETQYF	TGCAGTGCCCCGTTTCAAGAGACCCAGTACTTC
NA	NA	TRBJ2-2	TRBV29-1	CSVGETGTNTGELFF	TGCAGCGTGGGGGAGACAGGGACTAACACCGGGGAGCTGTTTTTT
NA	many	TRBJ2-1	TRBV12-3/TRBV12-4	CASSLDPKSSSYNEQFF	TGTGCCAGCAGTTTAGACCCCAAAAGCAGCTCCTACAATGAGCAGTTCTTC
NA	NA	TRBJ1-5	TRBV9	CASSVESGPYSNQPQHF	TGTGCCAGCAGCGTAGAATCCGGACCTTATAGCAATCAGCCCCAGCATTTT
NA	many	TRBJ2-1	TRBV20-1	CSASNDEQFF	TGCAGTGCTTCGAACGATGAGCAGTTCTTC
TRBD2	NA	TRBJ2-3	TRBV29-1	CSVSGKITDTQYF	TGCAGCGTGAGCGGGAAGATCACAGATACGCAGTATTTT
NA	NA	TRBJ2-2	TRBV3-1	CASSHNRGRSGELFF	TGTGCCAGCAGCCATAACCGGGGAAGATCCGGGGAGCTGTTTTTT
TRBD2	few	TRBJ2-7	TRBV20-1	CSARSDSSGSLISYEQYF	TGCAGTGCTAGATCTGATTCTAGCGGGAGTTTAATCTCCTACGAGCAGTACTTC
TRBD2	many	TRBJ2-2	TRBV6-2/TRBV6-3	CASSYVLAAHTGELFF	TGTGCCAGCAGTTACGTACTAGCGGCACACACCGGGGAGCTGTTTTTT
NA	many	TRBJ1-6	TRBV11-1	CASSLAGQMNSPLHF	TGTGCCAGCAGCTTAGCTGGACAGATGAATTCACCCCTCCACTTT
TRBD2	many	TRBJ2-4	TRBV2	CASSKTSGSDIQYF	TGTGCCAGCAGTAAAACTAGCGGGAGTGACATTCAGTACTTC
TRBD1	many	TRBJ2-3	TRBV29-1	CSVGQGATDTQYF	TGCAGCGTGGGACAGGGGGCCACAGATACGCAGTATTTT
NA	many	TRBJ2-1	TRBV29-1	CSVAESNNEQFF	TGCAGCGTTGCTGAGTCAAATAATGAGCAGTTCTTC
TRBD2	NA	TRBJ2-3	TRBV23-1	CASSRPISGRLRTDTQYF	TGCGCCAGCAGTCGTCCGATTAGCGGGAGACTTCGTACAGATACGCAGTATTTT
NA	NA	TRBJ2-7	TRBV7-9	CASSNRAEVYEQYF	TGTGCCAGCAGCAACCGGGCCGAGGTTTATGAGCAGTACTTC
TRBD1	NA	TRBJ2-4	TRBV20-1	CSAPTGTRDIQYF	TGCAGTGCGCCGACAGGGACAAGGGACATTCAGTACTTC
TRBD2	many	TRBJ2-1	TRBV11-2	CASSQTSGSSNEQFF	TGTGCCAGCAGTCAGACTAGCGGGAGTTCCAATGAGCAGTTCTTC
NA	NA	TRBJ1-2	TRBV20-1	CSAQSTDRNYGYTF	TGCAGTGCTCAATCCACGGACAGAAACTATGGCTACACCTTC
TRBD2	NA	TRBJ2-3	TRBV12-3/TRBV12-4	CASCLEASGSFLGTDTQYF	TGTGCCAGCTGTTTAGAGGCTAGCGGGAGCTTTTTGGGGACAGATACGCAGTATTTT
NA	many	TRBJ2-6	TRBV5-1	CASETGTRRTGANVLTF	TGCGCCAGTGAAACCGGGACCAGGCGGACTGGGGCCAACGTCCTGACTTTC
TRBD1	many	TRBJ1-3	TRBV6-5	CASSLQGAHSGNTIYF	TGTGCCAGCAGTCTACAGGGGGCCCATTCTGGAAACACCATATATTTT
NA	NA	TRBJ2-1	TRBV7-9	CASSPLPPTGLHEQFF	TGTGCCAGCAGCCCCCTCCCCCCAACAGGGTTACATGAGCAGTTCTTC
NA	few	TRBJ1-5	TRBV27	CASSRDYSNQPQHF	TGTGCCAGCAGTCGCGATTATAGCAATCAGCCCCAGCATTTT
TRBD2	NA	TRBJ2-5	TRBV5-1	CASSLTSGSREETQYF	TGCGCCAGCAGCCTTACTAGCGGGAGTCGGGAAGAGACCCAGTACTTC
TRBD2	few	TRBJ2-5	TRBV7-9	CASSSGLAGVALETQYF	TGTGCCAGCAGCTCGGGACTAGCGGGAGTAGCGCTGGAGACCCAGTACTTC
NA	many	TRBJ1-2	TRBV20-1	CSARDKEGYTF	TGCAGTGCTAGAGATAAAGAGGGCTACACCTTC
NA	many	TRBJ1-2	TRBV5-1	CASSLAQGRYGYTF	TGCGCCAGCAGCTTGGCCCAGGGGCGGTATGGCTACACCTTC
TRBD1	many	TRBJ2-1	TRBV28	CASSFGTVKDEQFF	TGTGCCAGCAGTTTCGGGACAGTCAAAGATGAGCAGTTCTTC
TRBD1	NA	TRBJ2-3	TRBV6-2/TRBV6-3	CASGQGAPTDTQYF	TGTGCCAGCGGACAGGGGGCCCCCACAGATACGCAGTATTTT
NA	many	TRBJ1-2	TRBV29-1	CSVEKESNYGYTF	TGCAGCGTTGAAAAGGAATCTAACTATGGCTACACCTTC
NA	NA	TRBJ1-3	TRBV12-3/TRBV12-4	CASSLDVYSGNTIYF	TGTGCCAGCAGTTTAGACGTCTACTCTGGAAACACCATATATTTT
NA	many	TRBJ1-1	TRBV6-1	CASRELLNTEAFF	TGTGCCAGCAGGGAGTTGCTGAACACTGAAGCTTTCTTT
TRBD2	many	TRBJ2-1	TRBV20-1	CSARGLAGSLYNEQFF	TGCAGTGCTCGGGGACTAGCGGGATCACTGTACAATGAGCAGTTCTTC
NA	NA	TRBJ2-1	TRBV5-1	CASSPVEGRQRREVVLEQFF	TGCGCCAGCAGCCCGGTCGAAGGGAGGCAACGCAGAGAAGTGGTTTTGGAGCAGTTCTTC
NA	few	TRBJ1-6	TRBV20-1	CSAKEGVSSPLHF	TGCAGTGCTAAAGAGGGGGTTAGTTCACCCCTCCACTTT
NA	many	TRBJ2-3	TRBV6-5	CASSYPTGDTQYF	TGTGCCAGCAGTTACCCCACGGGAGATACGCAGTATTTT
NA	many	TRBJ2-5	TRBV12-3/TRBV12-4	CASRAPTDREETQYF	TGTGCCAGCAGAGCGCCTACCGACAGAGAAGAGACCCAGTACTTC
NA	many	TRBJ2-7	TRBV5-1	CASSLLGPYEQYF	TGCGCCAGCAGCTTGTTGGGCCCATACGAGCAGTACTTC
NA	few	TRBJ1-5	TRBV7-2	CASSFVREPQHF	TGTGCCAGCAGCTTTGTCCGTGAGCCCCAGCATTTT
TRBD2	few	TRBJ2-5	TRBV19	CASKTSGYQETQYF	TGTGCCAGTAAGACTAGCGGGTACCAAGAGACCCAGTACTTC
TRBD2	many	TRBJ2-3	TRBV10-3	CAISESGGSTDTQYF	TGTGCCATCAGTGAGTCGGGCGGGAGTACAGATACGCAGTATTTT
NA	many	TRBJ2-7	TRBV29-1	CSVALRLESYEQYF	TGCAGCGTGGCCTTGAGACTAGAATCCTACGAGCAGTACTTC
TRBD1	few	TRBJ2-1	TRBV18	CASSPPRQGAFVHEQFF	TGTGCCAGCTCACCACCACGACAGGGGGCATTCGTTCATGAGCAGTTCTTC
TRBD2	many	TRBJ2-1	TRBV20-1	CSAELAGHEQFF	TGCAGTGCTGAACTAGCGGGACATGAGCAGTTCTTC
NA	many	TRBJ2-6	TRBV27	CASSSQGVAGANVLTF	TGTGCCAGCAGTTCCCAGGGCGTTGCTGGGGCCAACGTCCTGACTTTC
NA	many	TRBJ2-7	TRBV20-1	CSAAWGSSYEQYF	TGCAGTGCCGCGTGGGGGAGCTCCTACGAGCAGTACTTC
NA	medium-sized	TRBJ2-1	TRBV12-3/TRBV12-4	CASSEIKAHYNEQFF	TGTGCCAGCAGCGAGATAAAGGCCCATTACAATGAGCAGTTCTTC
NA	many	TRBJ2-4	TRBV7-2	CASSLAITQNIQYF	TGTGCCAGCAGCCTGGCCATCACCCAAAACATTCAGTACTTC
TRBD2	many	TRBJ2-1	TRBV27	CASRSLLADRYNEQFF	TGTGCCAGCAGATCCCTACTAGCGGACCGCTACAATGAGCAGTTCTTC
NA	many	TRBJ2-1	TRBV2	CASNSEVNEQFF	TGTGCCAGCAACAGCGAGGTTAATGAGCAGTTCTTC
TRBD2	many	TRBJ2-4	TRBV2	CASSFSQLAFLAKNIQYF	TGTGCCAGCAGTTTCTCGCAACTAGCGTTTCTAGCCAAAAACATTCAGTACTTC
NA	many	TRBJ2-3	TRBV20-1	CSAFSWRVGTDTQYF	TGCAGTGCTTTCTCCTGGCGGGTGGGCACAGATACGCAGTATTTT
TRBD1	few	TRBJ2-7	TRBV5-1	CASSPPYNRGRAAYEQYF	TGCGCCAGCAGCCCGCCATATAACAGGGGGCGCGCAGCCTACGAGCAGTACTTC